A single TCR beta chain is shown here with its context. The ends were cut back, 0 bases at V and 7 bases at J, with 10 bases in the middle. Germline V gene sequence: CDR1 MGHRA, CDR2 YSYEKL. This CDR3 has 13 residues. This sample stems from a study of technical replicates of blood from several donors. Generated by immunoSEQ multiplex PCR, the TCRdb table keeps only in-frame clones and is missing some. This sample yields 75,000 to 90,000 clones, of which more than 90% are seen a single time; around 0.24% belongs to the top ten. This chain joins TRBV4-1 and TRBJ2-7, with a possible D match to TRBD2 (5 bases). Source material: T cells isolated from PBMCs. The clonotype comes from a human donor in good health. This CDR3 reads CASSQEISGEQYF. Here the CDR3 DNA reads TGCGCCAGCAGCCAAGAAATTTCGGGGGAGCAGTACTTC.